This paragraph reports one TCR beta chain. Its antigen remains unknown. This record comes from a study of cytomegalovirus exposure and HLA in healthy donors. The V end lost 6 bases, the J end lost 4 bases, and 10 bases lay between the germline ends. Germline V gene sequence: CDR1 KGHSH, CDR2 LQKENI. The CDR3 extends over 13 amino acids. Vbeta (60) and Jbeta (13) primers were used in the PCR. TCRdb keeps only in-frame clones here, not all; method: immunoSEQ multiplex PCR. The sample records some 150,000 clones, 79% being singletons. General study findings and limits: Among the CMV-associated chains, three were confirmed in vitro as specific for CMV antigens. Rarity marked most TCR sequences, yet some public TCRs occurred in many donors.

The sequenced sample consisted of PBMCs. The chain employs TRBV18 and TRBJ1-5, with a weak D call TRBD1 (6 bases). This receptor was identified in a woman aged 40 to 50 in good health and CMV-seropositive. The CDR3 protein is CASSSDRNQPQHF. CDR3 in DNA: TGTGCCAGCTCGTCAGACAGGAATCAGCCCCAGCATTTT.